This T cell receptor beta chain was recorded in a study of CD8+CD57+ T cells in acquired aplastic anemia. Findings and limits, study-wide: In CD8+ cells, Simpson's diversity showed no significant difference between patients and controls. Patients and controls shared roughly 31 CD8+ CDR3 sequences, highly expressed in patients.

Both TCR beta VDJ combination and CDR3 sequence profiling were carried out. Genomic DNA was the template for this profiling. In TCRdb, the reads were re-called with MiXCR into one record per CDR3 protein. The sample has about 130,000 distinct CDR3 sequences, 48% seen once. A remark on this clonotype: Its antigen is not identified.

The junction had 3 bases not matched to a gene; V was cut back by 4 bases and J by 8 bases. The V gene's germline CDR1 is SGHVS and CDR2 FQNEAQ. The CDR3 has 12 amino acids. The V call is TRBV7-8, the J call TRBJ1-2; the match to TRBD1 covers 8 bases. Source material: sorted CD4+, CD8+, or CD8+CD57+ T cells (not recorded which) from PBMCs. The TCR was taken from a human donor in good health, serving as a control. Here the CDR3 DNA reads TGTGCCAGCAGCTCACAGGGGGGAGGCTACACCTTC. Protein sequence: CASSSQGGGYTF.